The 6 T cell receptor beta chains below come from one sample, sequenced in a study of T cells in Graves' hyperthyroidism and ophthalmopathy. The source material, RNA transcripts, was used to amplify TCR beta CDR3 regions. The HTBI primer set drove a first-round RT-PCR of the TCR CDR3. TCRdb reprocessed the multiplex PCR reads via MiXCR and lists one record per CDR3 protein. Altogether approximately 610,000 distinct CDR3 sequences are present, approximately 14% being singletons, with the ten largest covering 4.3%. Sequencing was done on a sample of blood. Receptors originate from a woman in her 40s with Graves' ophthalmopathy.

In its sample, this clonotype was seen many times. The V gene is TRBV6-5, the J gene TRBJ1-5; 9 bases align to TRBD1. The junction had 7 bases not matched to a gene; V was cut back by 7 bases and J by 0 bases. The length of the CDR3 is 16 residues. Germline values: CDR1 MNHEY, CDR2 SVGAGI. The CDR3 nucleotides are TGTGCCAGCATTACCGGGACAGGGTTTAGCAATCAGCCCCAGCATTTT. Protein product: CASITGTGFSNQPQHF.

This clonotype was observed at least ten times. The V call is TRBV28, the J call TRBJ2-7, with a tentative D call TRBD1 (6 bases). CDR1 and CDR2 from the germline V gene are MDHEN and SYDVKM. V was shortened by 7 bases and J by 12 bases, with 25 bases between the two germline ends. This CDR3 has 14 amino acids. CDR3 DNA sequence: TGTGCCAGCACCCGCCTCGGGACAAACGATCACCGGTACTTC. Translation gives CASTRLGTNDHRYF.

This rearrangement joins TRBV14 to TRBJ2-7, with D perhaps matching TRBD1 or TRBD2 (5 bases each). The V gene's germline CDR1 is SGHDN and CDR2 FVKESK. Trimming left V 1 base short and J 5 bases short, with 15 bases between. CDR3 length equals 15 residues. CDR3 amino acids: CASSQVTGLRNEQYF. The CDR3 nucleotides read TGTGCCAGCAGCCAAGTAACGGGGCTACGGAACGAGCAGTACTTC.

This clonotype was observed at least ten times. The chain is built from TRBV6-2 or TRBV6-3 and TRBJ2-4, with D possibly TRBD1 on 6 matching bases. The germline CDR1 and CDR2 sequences are MNHEY and SVGEGT. V lost 5 bases and J lost 0, with 11 bases in between. This CDR3 has 15 residues. The CDR3, as DNA: TGTGCCAGCAGTGCCCCGGGACAAGCCAAAAACATTCAGTACTTC. Amino acids: CASSAPGQAKNIQYF.

This clonotype was seen only a few times. This chain joins TRBV11-1 and TRBJ2-5; TRBD2 matches 15 bases. Germline CDR1 reads SGHAT; CDR2 reads FQDESV (reference sequence). The CDR3 length is 17 residues. V trimming: 1 base; J trimming: 5 bases; junction bases outside the gene matches: 5. CDR3 residues: CASSLGTSGRAEETQYF. CDR3 nucleotide sequence: TGTGCCAGCAGCTTAGGGACTAGCGGGAGGGCCGAGGAGACCCAGTACTTC.

V usage is TRBV7-2 and J usage is TRBJ2-7; no clear D gene. Germline lookup yields CDR1 SGHTA and CDR2 FQGNSA. This CDR3 contains 13 residues. V gave up 5 bases and J gave up 6 bases, with 14 bases separating them. The CDR3 region has the DNA TGTGCCAGCAGCGGTTCCCCCAACGGCGAGCAGTACTTC. Translated, it gives CASSGSPNGEQYF.